This T cell receptor (beta chain) originates from a study of blood T cell repertoires in COVID-19. Whole-study context: Sample material is recorded as cDNA or gDNA derived from T cells, B-cell-depleted T cells, or PBMCs.

V was trimmed by 2 bases and J by 4 bases, leaving 15 bases between them. Germline lookup yields CDR1 MNHNS and CDR2 SASEGT. There are 16 residues in the CDR3. The repertoire was sequenced with immunoSEQ multiplex PCR; TCRdb's copy has only in-frame clones and lacks some. The sample yields 250,000 to 400,000 clones, under 90% seen once. This chain connects TRBV6-1 to TRBJ2-1; a weak D match, TRBD2 (6 bases). This clonotype was sampled from a man in his sixties who had recovered from COVID-19. Material for sequencing was PBMCs or T cells enriched from blood (not recorded which). CDR3 sequence reads: CASSELATLEYNEQFF. The CDR3 DNA is TGTGCCAGCAGTGAACTAGCGACCTTAGAGTACAATGAGCAGTTCTTC.